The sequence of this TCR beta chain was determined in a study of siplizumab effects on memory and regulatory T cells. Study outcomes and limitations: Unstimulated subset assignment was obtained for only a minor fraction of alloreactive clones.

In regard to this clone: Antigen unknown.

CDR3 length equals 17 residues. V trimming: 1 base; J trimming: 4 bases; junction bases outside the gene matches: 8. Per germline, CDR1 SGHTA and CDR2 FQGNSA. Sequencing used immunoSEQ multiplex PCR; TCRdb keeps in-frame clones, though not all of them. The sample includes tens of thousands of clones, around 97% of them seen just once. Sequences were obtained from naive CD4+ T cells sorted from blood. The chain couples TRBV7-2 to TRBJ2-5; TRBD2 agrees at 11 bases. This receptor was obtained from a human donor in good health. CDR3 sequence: CASSLGMTSGVGETQYF. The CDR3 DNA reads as TGTGCCAGCAGCTTAGGCATGACTAGCGGGGTTGGAGAGACCCAGTACTTC. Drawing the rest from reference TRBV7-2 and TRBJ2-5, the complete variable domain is GAGVSQSPSNKVTEKGKDVELRCDPISGHTALYWYRQSLGQGLEFLIYFQGNSAPDKSGLPSDRFSAERTGGSVSTLTIQRTQQEDSAVYLCASSLGMTSGVGETQYFGPGTRLLVL.